The rows below give T cell receptor beta chains drawn from one sample of a study of T cell responses to AZD1222 COVID-19 vaccine. TCRdb's table, derived via immunoSEQ multiplex PCR, lists solely in-frame clones and lacks some. The table records tens of thousands of clones, approximately 85% of them present only once. Sample: peripheral blood, taken 28 days after the second AZD1222 dose. These receptor sequences come from an adult who received the AZD1222 COVID-19 vaccine. CDR3s include the opening cysteine and the closing phenylalanine or tryptophan. A D gene is named only where the DNA matches it firmly. Clone size is not always given. Where it is, it says once, few, many or a class for expanded clones.

j_call | d_call | clone_size | v_call | cdr3_nt | cdr3_aa
TRBJ2-1 | NA | NA | TRBV27 | TGTGCCAGCAGGGGGCCCGGAAGGTCCAATGAGCAGTTCTTC | CASRGPGRSNEQFF
TRBJ2-7 | TRBD1 | NA | TRBV9 | TGTGCCAGCAGCGTAGGGTCAGGGGGATCGTACGAGCAGTACTTC | CASSVGSGGSYEQYF
TRBJ2-1 | NA | NA | TRBV5-1 | TGCGCCAGCAGCTTCGCCGGGAGCTCCTACAATGAGCAGTTCTTC | CASSFAGSSYNEQFF
TRBJ2-1 | NA | NA | TRBV5-4 | TGTGCCAGCAGCCGCGGACAGTTTGAGCAGTTCTTC | CASSRGQFEQFF
TRBJ1-2 | TRBD1 | NA | TRBV3-1/TRBV3-2 | TGTGCCAGCAGCCAAGAGGGACAGGGGGCTGGCTACACCTTC | CASSQEGQGAGYTF
TRBJ1-2 | TRBD1 | NA | TRBV28 | TGTGCCAGCAGTCTGACAGGGGGGAGTGGCTACACCTTC | CASSLTGGSGYTF
TRBJ1-4 | TRBD1 | few | TRBV5-1 | TGCGCCAGCAGCCCAGGGGGGGGGCTGAATGAAAAACTGTTTTTT | CASSPGGGLNEKLFF
TRBJ2-3 | TRBD2 | few | TRBV3-1/TRBV3-2 | TGTGCCAGCAGCCACCAACTAGCGGGAGGAACAGCAGATACGCAGTATTTT | CASSHQLAGGTADTQYF
TRBJ2-6 | NA | NA | TRBV5-1 | TGCGCCAGCAGCTTGTACTCTGGGGCCAACGTCCTGACTTTC | CASSLYSGANVLTF
TRBJ2-3 | NA | NA | TRBV29-1 | TGCAGCGTTTTTATCGGGAGCCCAGATACGCAGTATTTT | CSVFIGSPDTQYF
TRBJ1-5 | NA | NA | TRBV18 | TGTGCCAGCTCATTTCAGGGATCCACATTTCAGCCCCAGCATTTT | CASSFQGSTFQPQHF
TRBJ2-2 | NA | NA | TRBV9 | TGTGCCAGCAGCGTAGAAGGGGCCGGGGGGCAAACCGGGGAGCTGTTTTTT | CASSVEGAGGQTGELFF
TRBJ2-5 | NA | NA | TRBV5-5 | TGTGCCAGCAGCTCCCAAGAGACCCAGTACTTC | CASSSQETQYF
TRBJ2-7 | NA | NA | TRBV7-2 | TGTGCCAGCAGCTTCCAGGGCTACGAGCAGTACTTC | CASSFQGYEQYF
TRBJ1-6 | TRBD1 | NA | TRBV11-2 | TGTGCCAGCAGCCCCATTCACCGGGACAGTTATATGGCCCTCCACTTT | CASSPIHRDSYMALHF
TRBJ1-4 | TRBD1 | NA | TRBV7-8 | TGTGCCAGCAGCATCTGGACAGGGGTTGGTGGGGAAAAACTGTTTTTT | CASSIWTGVGGEKLFF
TRBJ2-5 | TRBD1 | NA | TRBV11-3 | TGTGCCAGCAGCTCCACGGGACAGGGGGAAAGGGAGACCCAGTACTTC | CASSSTGQGERETQYF
TRBJ2-7 | NA | NA | TRBV5-5 | TGTGCCAGCAGCTGGCGTCCCTCCTACGAGCAGTACTTC | CASSWRPSYEQYF